These T cell receptor beta chains were read from a single sample in a study of blood T cell repertoires in COVID-19. Data came from immunoSEQ multiplex PCR; TCRdb stores just in-frame clones and leaves some out. The data show around 130,000 clones, approximately 90% seen once. Input material: peripheral blood. The receptor source for this set is a human donor with COVID-19, enrolled during active disease. The donor label of this sample is uncertain. Both conserved end residues are part of each CDR3. Fields, in order: J gene, V gene, D gene, clone size, CDR3 protein, CDR3 DNA. A D gene is named only where the DNA matches it firmly. The listing skips clone size in some rows; elsewhere it reads once, few, many or a size class.

j_call: TRBJ1-3
v_call: TRBV25-1
d_call: NA
clone_size: NA
cdr3_aa: CASSQEWGNTIYF
cdr3_nt: TGTGCCAGCAGTCAAGAGTGGGGAAACACCATATATTTT

j_call: TRBJ1-1
v_call: TRBV19
d_call: NA
clone_size: NA
cdr3_aa: CASSNTRDTEAFF
cdr3_nt: TGTGCCAGTAGTAATACCAGGGATACTGAAGCTTTCTTT

j_call: TRBJ1-6
v_call: TRBV6-5
d_call: TRBD1
clone_size: NA
cdr3_aa: CASSYDIQGVSPLHF
cdr3_nt: TGTGCCAGCAGTTACGATATCCAGGGGGTGTCACCCCTCCACTTT

j_call: TRBJ2-5
v_call: TRBV3-1/TRBV3-2
d_call: TRBD1
clone_size: NA
cdr3_aa: CASSQWLTGQETQYF
cdr3_nt: TGTGCCAGCAGCCAGTGGTTGACAGGGCAAGAGACCCAGTACTTC

j_call: TRBJ1-1
v_call: TRBV3-1/TRBV3-2
d_call: NA
clone_size: NA
cdr3_aa: CASSLFGGTEAFF
cdr3_nt: TGTGCCAGCAGCCTCTTCGGGGGTACTGAAGCTTTCTTT

j_call: TRBJ1-5
v_call: TRBV19
d_call: TRBD1
clone_size: NA
cdr3_aa: CASSAGTDSNQPQHF
cdr3_nt: TGTGCCAGTAGTGCCGGGACAGATAGCAATCAGCCCCAGCATTTT

j_call: TRBJ1-4
v_call: TRBV2
d_call: NA
clone_size: NA
cdr3_aa: CASSETDGANEKLFF
cdr3_nt: TGTGCCAGCAGTGAAACTGACGGAGCAAATGAAAAACTGTTTTTT

j_call: TRBJ1-1
v_call: TRBV11-2
d_call: TRBD1
clone_size: NA
cdr3_aa: CASSLMGQGTTEAFF
cdr3_nt: TGTGCCAGCAGCTTAATGGGACAGGGGACCACTGAAGCTTTCTTT

j_call: TRBJ2-7
v_call: TRBV5-1
d_call: TRBD2
clone_size: NA
cdr3_aa: CASSLAPSGMSSYEQYF
cdr3_nt: TGCGCCAGCAGCTTGGCCCCTAGCGGGATGAGCTCCTACGAGCAGTACTTC

j_call: TRBJ1-2
v_call: TRBV28
d_call: TRBD1
clone_size: NA
cdr3_aa: CASSSGQGDDGYTF
cdr3_nt: TGTGCCAGCAGTTCGGGACAGGGGGACGATGGCTACACCTTC

j_call: TRBJ1-1
v_call: TRBV12-3/TRBV12-4
d_call: NA
clone_size: NA
cdr3_aa: CASSSPYVEAFF
cdr3_nt: TGTGCCAGCAGTTCCCCCTATGTTGAAGCTTTCTTT

j_call: TRBJ2-7
v_call: TRBV5-7
d_call: TRBD1
clone_size: NA
cdr3_aa: CASSTPPGQFPYEQYF
cdr3_nt: TGTGCCAGCAGTACCCCTCCGGGACAGTTCCCCTACGAGCAGTACTTC

j_call: TRBJ2-1
v_call: TRBV11-3
d_call: TRBD1
clone_size: NA
cdr3_aa: CASSSRGNEQFF
cdr3_nt: TGTGCCAGCAGCTCCAGGGGGAATGAGCAGTTCTTC

j_call: TRBJ1-1
v_call: TRBV20-1
d_call: TRBD1
clone_size: NA
cdr3_aa: CSASSGTVTEAFF
cdr3_nt: TGCAGTGCTAGTTCCGGGACAGTCACTGAAGCTTTCTTT

j_call: TRBJ1-2
v_call: TRBV3-1/TRBV3-2
d_call: NA
clone_size: NA
cdr3_aa: CASSQDFPPTGGYTF
cdr3_nt: TGTGCCAGCAGCCAAGACTTCCCTCCGACAGGAGGCTACACCTTC

j_call: TRBJ2-7
v_call: TRBV2
d_call: TRBD1
clone_size: few
cdr3_aa: CASTSDRDEQYF
cdr3_nt: TGTGCCAGCACCTCGGACAGGGACGAGCAGTACTTC

j_call: TRBJ2-1
v_call: TRBV11-2
d_call: NA
clone_size: NA
cdr3_aa: CASSLDLGGGSNEQFF
cdr3_nt: TGTGCCAGCAGCTTAGATCTGGGAGGGGGAAGCAATGAGCAGTTCTTC

j_call: TRBJ1-2
v_call: TRBV24-1
d_call: NA
clone_size: once
cdr3_aa: CATWTALDGYTF
cdr3_nt: TGTGCCACCTGGACTGCTCTTGATGGCTACACCTTC

j_call: TRBJ2-2
v_call: TRBV18
d_call: TRBD1
clone_size: NA
cdr3_aa: CASSRTGGDTGELFF
cdr3_nt: TGTGCCAGCTCACGTACAGGGGGCGACACCGGGGAGCTGTTTTTT

j_call: TRBJ2-1
v_call: TRBV5-6
d_call: TRBD1
clone_size: NA
cdr3_aa: CASRAPGTGTNNEQFF
cdr3_nt: TGTGCCAGCAGAGCACCCGGGACAGGAACCAACAATGAGCAGTTCTTC

j_call: TRBJ2-1
v_call: TRBV6-5
d_call: TRBD2
clone_size: NA
cdr3_aa: CASCLAGVSYNEQFF
cdr3_nt: TGTGCCAGCTGTCTAGCGGGAGTCTCCTACAATGAGCAGTTCTTC

j_call: TRBJ2-7
v_call: TRBV18
d_call: TRBD1
clone_size: NA
cdr3_aa: CASSQGTGVVYEQYF
cdr3_nt: TGTGCCAGCTCCCAAGGGACAGGGGTCGTCTACGAGCAGTACTTC

j_call: TRBJ2-7
v_call: TRBV2
d_call: TRBD2
clone_size: NA
cdr3_aa: CASRTSGSSYEQYF
cdr3_nt: TGTGCCAGCAGAACTAGCGGGAGTTCCTACGAGCAGTACTTC

j_call: TRBJ1-6
v_call: TRBV6-5
d_call: TRBD1
clone_size: NA
cdr3_aa: CASSRGFETNSPLHF
cdr3_nt: TGTGCCTCTTCCAGGGGGTTCGAGACTAATTCACCCCTCCACTTT

j_call: TRBJ1-2
v_call: TRBV2
d_call: NA
clone_size: NA
cdr3_aa: CASSERLQGQGGYTF
cdr3_nt: TGTGCCAGCAGTGAGCGGTTGCAGGGTCAGGGTGGCTACACCTTC

j_call: TRBJ1-5
v_call: TRBV2
d_call: TRBD1
clone_size: NA
cdr3_aa: CASKGGLDQPQHF
cdr3_nt: TGTGCCAGCAAAGGGGGCCTTGATCAGCCCCAGCATTTT

j_call: TRBJ1-1
v_call: TRBV7-9
d_call: NA
clone_size: NA
cdr3_aa: CASSLALRPDTEAFF
cdr3_nt: TGTGCCAGCAGCTTAGCCCTCAGGCCGGACACTGAAGCTTTCTTT

j_call: TRBJ1-2
v_call: TRBV11-1
d_call: TRBD1
clone_size: NA
cdr3_aa: CASSSGQGYGYTF
cdr3_nt: TGTGCCAGCAGCTCCGGACAGGGCTATGGCTACACCTTC

j_call: TRBJ2-3
v_call: TRBV5-1
d_call: TRBD2
clone_size: NA
cdr3_aa: CASSLGASGMGTDTQYF
cdr3_nt: TGCGCCAGCAGCTTGGGGGCTAGCGGGATGGGCACAGATACGCAGTATTTT